A single sample gave rise to the 27 T cell receptor beta chains below, sequenced in a study of cytomegalovirus exposure and HLA in healthy donors. The PCR made use of 60 Vbeta and 13 Jbeta primers. Sequenced by immunoSEQ multiplex PCR; TCRdb stores in-frame clones only, minus some. This table holds more than 110,000 clones, about four fifths found once. The sequenced sample consisted of PBMCs. Receptors were obtained from a man in his thirties or forties in good health and CMV-seronegative.

This chain's CDR3 is CASSLGLYNEQFF. CDR3 in DNA: TGTGCCAGCAGTTTGGGACTGTACAATGAGCAGTTCTTC. This chain uses TRBV27 with TRBJ2-1, with D possibly matching TRBD2 (6 bases). CDR3 length: 13 residues. Germline CDR1 reads MNHEY; CDR2 reads SMNVEV (reference sequence). V was cut by 3 bases and J by 4 bases, with 7 bases left in between.

The genes are TRBV5-4 and TRBJ1-1; a possible D gene is TRBD1 (5 bases). This CDR3 is 15 amino acids long. Germline loops: CDR1 SGHNT, CDR2 YYREEE (reference sequence). V lost 0 bases, J lost 1 base, and 10 bases lay in between. The CDR3 sequence: CASSLGGRGNTEAFF. DNA of the CDR3: TGTGCCAGCAGCTTGGGGGGGAGGGGGAACACTGAAGCTTTCTTT.

V gene TRBV27 combines with J gene TRBJ1-3; D may be TRBD1 (5 bases). The CDR3 runs 15 residues. CDR1 and CDR2 (germline): MNHEY, SMNVEV (reference sequence). Trimming took 2 bases from V and 2 from J, leaving 10 bases between them. The CDR3 nucleotides are TGTGCCAGCAGTTTAGGGGCAGGGCCTGGAAACACCATATATTTT. This gives the protein CASSLGAGPGNTIYF.

The genes are TRBV30 and TRBJ1-2; D is unclear. Trimming pared 0 bases from V and 8 bases from J, leaving 22 bases between. The CDR3 covers 16 residues. The germline V gene has CDR1 GTSNPN and CDR2 SVGIG (reference sequence). The CDR3 DNA is TGTGCCTGGAGTGTACGGTTTCTCCCGTCGGGGTGGGGCTACACCTTC. Amino acid sequence: CAWSVRFLPSGWGYTF.

On this clone: Other DNA sequences in the sample encode the same CDR3. This chain joins TRBV5-1 and TRBJ1-1; 8 nucleotides align to TRBD1. Germline loops: CDR1 SGHRS, CDR2 YFSETQ. The CDR3 consists of 14 residues. Trimming at V came to 4 bases and at J to 2 bases, leaving 4 bases not matched to a gene. In DNA form, the CDR3 reads TGCGCCAGCAGCCCCGGACAGGGTAACACTGAAGCTTTCTTT. This encodes CASSPGQGNTEAFF.

The chain carries TRBV5-1 and TRBJ2-7; D is possibly TRBD1 (5 bases). V lost 2 bases, J lost 5 bases, and 14 bases lay in between. The CDR3 has 14 residues. Germline V gene sequence: CDR1 SGHRS, CDR2 YFSETQ. Here the CDR3 reads CASSFQGGSDEQYF. The CDR3, as DNA: TGCGCCAGCAGCTTTCAGGGCGGCAGCGACGAGCAGTACTTC.

This chain links TRBV13 with TRBJ1-6; a weak D match, TRBD1 (6 bases). V shed 3 bases and J shed 11 bases, with 23 bases lying between them. The CDR3 contains 17 residues. Germline loops: CDR1 PRHDT, CDR2 FYEKMQ (reference sequence). The chain's CDR3 is CASSLGASLGTQAPLHF. Here the CDR3 DNA reads TGTGCCAGCAGCTTGGGGGCGAGCCTGGGCACCCAAGCACCCCTCCACTTT.

This chain joins TRBV7-2 and TRBJ1-4; D remains ambiguous. The CDR3 is 15 amino acids. V shed 1 base and J shed 0 bases, with 6 bases lying between them. CDR1 and CDR2 from the germline V gene are SGHTA and FQGNSA. In DNA, the CDR3 is TGTGCCAGCAGCTTAGGCCGAGCAACTAATGAAAAACTGTTTTTT. It specifies CASSLGRATNEKLFF.

The chain carries TRBV5-1 and TRBJ1-1; no reliable D call. From germline, CDR1 is SGHRS and CDR2 YFSETQ. Trimming shortened V by 0 bases and J by 2 bases, and 11 bases separated the two germline ends. This CDR3 is 15 amino acids long. CDR3 residues: CASSLVLQRNTEAFF. The CDR3 DNA follows: TGCGCCAGCAGCTTGGTCTTACAGAGAAACACTGAAGCTTTCTTT.

The rearrangement links TRBV18 to TRBJ1-2; TRBD1 aligns across 9 bases. The V gene end was trimmed by 3 bases and the J gene end by 4 bases; junction bases not matched to a gene: 15. Germline V gene data show CDR1 as KGHSH and CDR2 as LQKENI. The CDR3 runs to 18 residues. The CDR3 coding sequence is TGTGCCAGCTCACCTACTTCCCTTACAGGGGGCTTCTTCTATGGCTACACCTTC. Protein sequence: CASSPTSLTGGFFYGYTF.

The chain couples TRBV5-1 to TRBJ2-1; TRBD2 might be the D (6 bases). Germline loops: CDR1 SGHRS, CDR2 YFSETQ. The CDR3 is 15 amino acids. Between the trimmed V and J ends, which lost 4 bases and 6 bases, there was a span of 17 bases. The CDR3 nucleotides read TGCGCCAGCAGCCAACAAGCGGGTAGGGGCAATGAGCAGTTCTTC. It translates to CASSQQAGRGNEQFF.

V is TRBV18 and J is TRBJ2-7; D is perhaps TRBD1 (7 bases). The V end lost 3 bases, the J end lost 3 bases, and 12 bases lay between the germline ends. Per germline, CDR1 KGHSH and CDR2 LQKENI. The CDR3 has 14 residues. CDR3 residues: CASSPAGQNYEQYF. The CDR3 region has the DNA TGTGCCAGCTCACCCGCGGGACAGAACTACGAGCAGTACTTC.

This chain links TRBV18 with TRBJ1-1; no reliable D call. Trimming removed 2 bases at V and 3 bases at J, with 19 bases between. The CDR3 extends over 17 amino acids. Per the germline V gene, CDR1 is KGHSH and CDR2 is LQKENI. For the CDR3, the DNA is TGTGCCAGCTCACCATACCAGCGGGAAGGGTGGTACACTGAAGCTTTCTTT. It specifies CASSPYQREGWYTEAFF.

The V and J genes are TRBV4-1 and TRBJ2-5; 12 positions match TRBD1. The CDR3 is 16 residues long. Germline lookup yields CDR1 MGHRA and CDR2 YSYEKL. V gave up 1 base and J gave up 6 bases; unmatched junction bases: 6. The CDR3 nucleotides are TGCGCCAGCAGCCAAGGTGTGAGGGACAGGGGGCAGACCCAGTACTTC. Its translation is CASSQGVRDRGQTQYF.

The chain joins TRBV9 to TRBJ1-1; D is possibly TRBD1 (5 bases). V gave up 0 bases and J gave up 11 bases, with 14 bases separating them. From germline, CDR1 is SGDLS and CDR2 YYNGEE. This CDR3 spans 13 amino acids. Written as DNA, the CDR3 is TGTGCCAGCAGCGTAGGATGGGGCGACGGGGCTTTCTTT. It translates to CASSVGWGDGAFF.

This chain links TRBV5-1 with TRBJ2-3, with 7 bases aligning to TRBD1. Germline CDR1 reads SGHRS; CDR2 reads YFSETQ. The length of the CDR3 is 14 residues. J gave up 6 bases and V 0 bases, and 4 bases lay outside the gene matches. The CDR3 protein is CASSLAGQTDTQYF. Here the CDR3 DNA reads TGCGCCAGCAGCTTGGCGGGACAGACGGATACGCAGTATTTT. Full variable domain (rest looked up from reference TRBV5-1 and TRBJ2-3): KAGVTQTPRYLIKTRGQQVTLSCSPISGHRSVSWYQQTPGQGLQFLFEYFSETQRNKGNFPGRFSGRQFSNSRSEMNVSTLELGDSALYLCASSLAGQTDTQYFGPGTRLTVL.

The sample holds a few counts of this clone. This chain joins TRBV6-6 and TRBJ1-4; 9 nucleotides line up with TRBD1. Per germline, CDR1 MNHNY and CDR2 SVGAGI (reference sequence). The CDR3 has 16 amino acids. With V trimmed by 0 bases and J by 7 bases, 6 bases remained unmatched. CDR3 in DNA: TGTGCCAGCAGTTACTCTTCCGGGACAGGGAGTGAAAAACTGTTTTTT. This gives the protein CASSYSSGTGSEKLFF.

The V and J genes are TRBV5-1 and TRBJ1-2, with D maybe TRBD1 (6 bases). Germline CDR1 and CDR2: SGHRS and YFSETQ. CDR3 size: 17 residues. The V end lost 0 bases, the J end lost 2 bases, and 17 bases lay between the germline ends. The CDR3 spells CASSLVGPGGKNYGYTF. Here the CDR3 DNA reads TGCGCCAGCAGCTTGGTGGGTCCGGGGGGCAAAAACTATGGCTACACCTTC.

This chain links TRBV27 with TRBJ2-3, with 7 bases that match TRBD1. V gave up 3 bases and J gave up 9 bases; unmatched junction bases: 15. Per germline, CDR1 MNHEY and CDR2 SMNVEV (reference sequence). The CDR3 totals 16 residues. The CDR3 DNA reads as TGTGCCAGCAGTTTCTCGGACAGGAGAGGGGGATACACGCAGTATTTT. It translates to CASSFSDRRGGYTQYF.

V usage is TRBV9 and J usage is TRBJ1-6, with D possibly matching TRBD1 (5 bases). This CDR3 has 17 amino acids. Trimming shortened V by 3 bases and J by 3 bases, and 16 bases separated the two germline ends. CDR1 SGDLS and CDR2 YYNGEE come from the germline V gene. DNA for the CDR3: TGTGCCAGCAGCGCCCAGGGTACCCCACTCTATAATTCACCCCTCCACTTT. This codes for CASSAQGTPLYNSPLHF.

CDR3 region: CASSAHTGGLDTEAFF. For the CDR3, the DNA is TGTGCCAGCAGCGCACATACGGGGGGCTTGGACACTGAAGCTTTCTTT. V and J are TRBV14 and TRBJ1-1, with a weak D call TRBD1 (6 bases). This CDR3 has 16 amino acids. Trimming removed 5 bases from V and 3 bases from J, with 19 bases in between. Germline-derived CDR1 and CDR2 are SGHDN and FVKESK.

V is TRBV19 and J is TRBJ2-7; 10 bases fit TRBD2. Germline V gene lookup returns CDR1 LNHDA and CDR2 SQIVND (reference sequence). With V trimmed by 1 base and J by 2 bases, 5 bases remained unmatched. The length of the CDR3 is 16 residues. In DNA form, the CDR3 reads TGTGCCAGTAGTATAGCGGTAGCGGGAGGAACCTACGAGCAGTACTTC. Its protein is CASSIAVAGGTYEQYF.

This chain uses TRBV11-2 with TRBJ1-2; possible D gene TRBD1, 6 bases. The V end lost 3 bases, the J end lost 7 bases, and 15 bases lay between the germline ends. CDR1 is SGHAT, CDR2 FQNNGV, per germline. The CDR3 spans 14 residues. The CDR3 reads CASSFRQVTSGYTF. CDR3 nucleotides: TGTGCCAGCAGCTTCCGACAGGTCACAAGTGGCTACACCTTC.

This clone has just one count. The chain is built from TRBV5-4 and TRBJ2-5; the match to TRBD2 covers 11 bases. V lost 0 bases to trimming and J lost 2 bases; unmatched junction nucleotides: 9. Per germline, CDR1 SGHNT and CDR2 YYREEE (reference sequence). CDR3 length: 18 residues. The DNA for the CDR3 is TGTGCCAGCAGCTTGGGGGATCGACTAGCGGGGAGACAAGAGACCCAGTACTTC. Its protein is CASSLGDRLAGRQETQYF.

The rearrangement links TRBV21-1 to TRBJ2-1; the DNA was not used to check the table's D call, TRBD2. TRBV21-1 is tagged as a pseudogene. This CDR3 spans 16 amino acids. CDR3 bases: TGTGCCAGCAGCAAAGTTAGCGGGAGGGCCATGGATGAGCAGTTCTTC. It is translated as CASSKVSGRAMDEQFF.

The chain links TRBV6-6 to TRBJ2-7, with 7 bases fitting TRBD1. The CDR3 totals 14 residues. Germline-derived CDR1 and CDR2 are MNHNY and SVGAGI (reference sequence). The V and J ends lost 6 bases and 3 bases, in that order; junction bases with no gene match: 8. This chain's CDR3 is CASSTGTEHYEQYF. DNA for the CDR3: TGTGCCAGCAGCACCGGGACAGAACACTACGAGCAGTACTTC.

This clone was seen only a few times. Its ends do not fully match the called genes, so a read error is possible. The chain joins TRBV4-2 to TRBJ2-7, with TRBD2 matching over 8 bases. Germline CDR1 is LGHNA and CDR2 is YNFKEQ. The CDR3 totals 16 residues. The CDR3 region is CASNQAVREGLYEQYF. The CDR3 nucleotides are TGTGCCAGCAACCAAGCGGTCCGGGAGGGCCTCTACGAGCAGTACTTC.